The rows below give T cell receptor beta chains drawn from one sample of a study of blood T cells in healthy people across ages. TCRdb passed the 5' RACE reads through MiXCR, listing each CDR3 protein once. The sample records 780,000 or so distinct CDR3 sequences, around 50% being singletons. What was sequenced was blood. These receptors originate from a man aged 35 to 55 in good health. CDR3s include the opening cysteine and the closing phenylalanine or tryptophan. A D gene is named only where the DNA matches it firmly. Part of the rows lack a size; the others show once, few, many or a class for expanded clones.

V	D	size	J	CDR3	DNA
TRBV5-1	TRBD1	-	TRBJ2-1	CASSLAYRGQYNEQFF	TGCGCCAGCAGCTTGGCATACAGGGGGCAATACAATGAGCAGTTCTTC
TRBV12-5	TRBD1	-	TRBJ2-2	CASGLVLDRDTGELFF	TGTGCTAGTGGTTTGGTACTGGACAGGGACACCGGGGAGCTGTTTTTT
TRBV9	-	-	TRBJ1-2	CASTGRVYGYTF	TGTGCCAGCACCGGCAGGGTCTATGGCTACACCTTC
TRBV6-2/TRBV6-3	-	-	TRBJ2-6	CASSYLRQGANVLTF	TGTGCCAGCAGTTACCTACGGCAGGGGGCCAACGTCCTGACTTTC
TRBV19	-	-	TRBJ1-2	CASSRGTAPYGYTF	TGTGCCAGTAGTAGGGGGACGGCGCCCTATGGCTACACCTTC
TRBV5-5	TRBD2	-	TRBJ2-1	CASSLGQGGRISEQFF	TGTGCCAGCAGCTTAGGTCAGGGCGGGAGGATTAGTGAGCAGTTCTTC
TRBV24-1	-	-	TRBJ2-7	CATSDPGFVQYF	TGTGCCACCAGTGACCCGGGGTTCGTTCAGTACTTC
TRBV20-1	-	-	TRBJ2-3	CSALTVATQYF	TGCAGTGCTCTGACAGTTGCTACGCAGTATTTT
TRBV11-2	-	few	TRBJ2-7	CASSKYDTDLYEQYF	TGTGCCAGCAGCAAATACGACACGGACCTCTACGAGCAGTACTTC
TRBV20-1	TRBD2	-	TRBJ2-7	CSARTPGLAGPSYEQYF	TGCAGTGCTAGAACCCCCGGACTAGCGGGACCCTCCTACGAGCAGTACTTC
TRBV9	TRBD1	few	TRBJ2-7	CASSASTGASTQYF	TGTGCCAGCAGCGCTTCTACAGGGGCGTCAACCCAGTACTTC
TRBV20-1	-	-	TRBJ2-7	CSASQAQYEQYF	TGCAGTGCTAGCCAGGCGCAGTACGAGCAGTACTTC
TRBV11-2	-	-	TRBJ2-5	CASSLGVSSWETQYF	TGTGCCAGCAGCTTAGGGGTGTCTAGCTGGGAGACCCAGTACTTC
TRBV7-3	TRBD2	-	TRBJ2-3	CASSATRLAGAGSDTQYF	TGTGCCAGCAGCGCGACCAGACTAGCGGGGGCTGGGTCAGATACGCAGTATTTT
TRBV18	-	-	TRBJ1-1	CASSPMAGNTEAFF	TGTGCCAGCTCACCAATGGCGGGGAACACTGAAGCTTTCTTT
TRBV7-3	TRBD2	-	TRBJ2-1	CASSLKRTSGGYYNERFF	TGTGCCAGCAGCTTAAAGAGGACTAGCGGGGGGTACTACAATGAGCGGTTCTTC
TRBV29-1	-	-	TRBJ2-1	CSVEVLRGRNGEQFF	TGCAGCGTTGAAGTACTTCGGGGTAGGAACGGTGAGCAGTTCTTC
TRBV5-5	TRBD1	-	TRBJ2-7	CASSFSRDRYEQYF	TGTGCCAGCAGCTTTTCCCGGGACAGATACGAGCAGTACTTC
TRBV6-2/TRBV6-3	TRBD2	-	TRBJ2-5	CASSFALAGGRNEQYF	TGTGCCAGCAGTTTTGCACTAGCGGGAGGGCGCAATGAGCAGTACTTC
TRBV24-1	TRBD1	-	TRBJ2-5	CATSVPGTAYNEQYF	TGTGCCACCAGTGTTCCCGGGACAGCGTACAATGAGCAGTACTTC
TRBV4-1	TRBD1	many	TRBJ2-1	CASSQAPLQGNEQFF	TGCGCCAGCAGCCAAGCCCCGTTACAGGGGAATGAGCAGTTCTTC
TRBV5-5	TRBD1	-	TRBJ1-6	CASSPPGGSYNSPLHF	TGTGCCAGCAGTCCGCCAGGGGGCTCCTATAATTCACCCCTCCACTTT
TRBV12-3/TRBV12-4	TRBD2	-	TRBJ2-3	CASSPTSGRGTDTQYF	TGTGCCAGCAGTCCCACTAGCGGGAGGGGCACAGATACGCAGTATTTT
TRBV6-5	-	-	TRBJ2-2	CASSPPGVGELFF	TGTGCCAGCAGCCCGCCAGGGGTGGGGGAGCTGTTTTTT
TRBV20-1	-	-	TRBJ1-1	CSARRDPYTEAFF	TGCAGTGCTAGGCGGGACCCCTACACTGAAGCTTTCTTT
TRBV29-1	-	once	TRBJ1-6	CSVEESLGSPLHF	TGCAGCGTTGAAGAGTCGCTTGGGTCACCCCTCCACTTT
TRBV6-5	-	few	TRBJ2-7	CASSPLSGSSYEQYF	TGTGCCAGCAGCCCCTTGTCGGGAAGCTCCTACGAGCAGTACTTC
TRBV15	-	-	TRBJ2-3	CATSIGGLGTDTQYF	TGTGCCACCAGCATCGGAGGATTGGGCACAGATACGCAGTATTTT
TRBV5-8	TRBD1	-	TRBJ1-6	CASSWGQGGYNSPLHF	TGTGCCAGCAGCTGGGGACAGGGGGGATATAATTCACCCCTCCACTTT
TRBV12-3/TRBV12-4	-	-	TRBJ1-5	CASRTRGVSNQPQHF	TGTGCCAGCAGGACAAGGGGAGTTAGCAATCAGCCCCAGCATTTT
TRBV4-2	-	-	TRBJ1-6	CASSQEGYLWAPLHF	TGTGCCAGCAGCCAAGAAGGGTATTTATGGGCACCCCTCCACTTT
TRBV4-1	TRBD1	-	TRBJ2-7	CASRSQYRDRAYEQYF	TGCGCCAGCAGATCCCAATACCGGGACAGGGCCTACGAGCAGTACTTC
TRBV5-1	TRBD2	few	TRBJ2-1	CASSFSGGSNEQFF	TGCGCCAGCAGCTTTAGCGGGGGGTCTAATGAGCAGTTCTTC
TRBV6-6	TRBD1	once	TRBJ2-3	CASNRDRVTDTQYF	TGTGCCAGTAACCGGGACAGGGTCACAGATACGCAGTATTTT
TRBV5-4	TRBD2	-	TRBJ2-3	CASSLPAGGADTQYF	TGTGCCAGCAGCTTGCCGGCGGGAGGGGCAGATACGCAGTATTTT
TRBV20-1	TRBD2	-	TRBJ2-7	CSARAMTSATYEQYF	TGCAGTGCTAGGGCTATGACTAGCGCCACCTACGAGCAGTACTTC
TRBV5-5	-	few	TRBJ2-7	CASSLSRGEQYF	TGTGCCAGCAGCTTGAGCAGGGGCGAGCAGTACTTC
TRBV6-2/TRBV6-3	TRBD1	few	TRBJ1-2	CAIGQGLSYTF	TGTGCCATCGGACAGGGGTTGAGCTACACCTTC
TRBV6-6	-	-	TRBJ1-1	CASRADGNTEAFF	TGTGCCAGCAGGGCCGACGGAAACACTGAAGCTTTCTTT
TRBV7-9	-	-	TRBJ1-2	CASKVGVSPYYGYTF	TGTGCCAGCAAAGTCGGAGTCTCTCCCTACTATGGCTACACCTTC
TRBV20-1	TRBD2	-	TRBJ2-5	CSARTSGSQETQYF	TGCAGTGCTAGGACTAGCGGGAGTCAAGAGACCCAGTACTTC
TRBV7-2	TRBD1	-	TRBJ2-4	CASSGTVNIQYF	TGTGCCAGCAGCGGGACAGTAAACATTCAGTACTTC
TRBV7-6	-	few	TRBJ2-5	CASSQLGGGARETQYF	TGTGCCAGCAGCCAACTGGGCGGGGGCGCGAGAGAGACCCAGTACTTC
TRBV7-2	TRBD2	-	TRBJ2-1	CASSPGTIDEQFF	TGTGCCAGCAGCCCTGGGACTATCGATGAGCAGTTCTTC
TRBV20-1	-	few	TRBJ2-5	CSVGAPGKTQYF	TGCAGTGTTGGTGCTCCGGGGAAGACCCAGTACTTC
TRBV18	-	-	TRBJ2-3	CASSPLAVGTDTQYF	TGTGCCAGCTCACCACTAGCGGTCGGCACAGATACGCAGTATTTT
TRBV7-2	-	-	TRBJ1-2	CASSLDVGRGYTF	TGTGCCAGCAGCTTAGATGTGGGCCGCGGCTACACCTTC
TRBV28	-	-	TRBJ1-6	CASSLASPGIHSPLHF	TGTGCCAGCAGTCTAGCCTCGCCGGGAATTCATTCACCCCTCCACTTT
TRBV4-2	-	-	TRBJ2-1	CASSLHRLEARFF	TGTGCCAGCAGCCTTCATCGACTAGAGGCTAGGTTCTTC
TRBV4-1	-	-	TRBJ2-7	CASSQGAGRIYEQYF	TGCGCCAGCAGCCAAGGGGCAGGGAGAATCTACGAGCAGTACTTC
TRBV5-1	TRBD1	few	TRBJ1-1	CASSLDTGGGTEAFF	TGCGCCAGCAGCTTGGATACAGGGGGTGGGACTGAAGCTTTCTTT